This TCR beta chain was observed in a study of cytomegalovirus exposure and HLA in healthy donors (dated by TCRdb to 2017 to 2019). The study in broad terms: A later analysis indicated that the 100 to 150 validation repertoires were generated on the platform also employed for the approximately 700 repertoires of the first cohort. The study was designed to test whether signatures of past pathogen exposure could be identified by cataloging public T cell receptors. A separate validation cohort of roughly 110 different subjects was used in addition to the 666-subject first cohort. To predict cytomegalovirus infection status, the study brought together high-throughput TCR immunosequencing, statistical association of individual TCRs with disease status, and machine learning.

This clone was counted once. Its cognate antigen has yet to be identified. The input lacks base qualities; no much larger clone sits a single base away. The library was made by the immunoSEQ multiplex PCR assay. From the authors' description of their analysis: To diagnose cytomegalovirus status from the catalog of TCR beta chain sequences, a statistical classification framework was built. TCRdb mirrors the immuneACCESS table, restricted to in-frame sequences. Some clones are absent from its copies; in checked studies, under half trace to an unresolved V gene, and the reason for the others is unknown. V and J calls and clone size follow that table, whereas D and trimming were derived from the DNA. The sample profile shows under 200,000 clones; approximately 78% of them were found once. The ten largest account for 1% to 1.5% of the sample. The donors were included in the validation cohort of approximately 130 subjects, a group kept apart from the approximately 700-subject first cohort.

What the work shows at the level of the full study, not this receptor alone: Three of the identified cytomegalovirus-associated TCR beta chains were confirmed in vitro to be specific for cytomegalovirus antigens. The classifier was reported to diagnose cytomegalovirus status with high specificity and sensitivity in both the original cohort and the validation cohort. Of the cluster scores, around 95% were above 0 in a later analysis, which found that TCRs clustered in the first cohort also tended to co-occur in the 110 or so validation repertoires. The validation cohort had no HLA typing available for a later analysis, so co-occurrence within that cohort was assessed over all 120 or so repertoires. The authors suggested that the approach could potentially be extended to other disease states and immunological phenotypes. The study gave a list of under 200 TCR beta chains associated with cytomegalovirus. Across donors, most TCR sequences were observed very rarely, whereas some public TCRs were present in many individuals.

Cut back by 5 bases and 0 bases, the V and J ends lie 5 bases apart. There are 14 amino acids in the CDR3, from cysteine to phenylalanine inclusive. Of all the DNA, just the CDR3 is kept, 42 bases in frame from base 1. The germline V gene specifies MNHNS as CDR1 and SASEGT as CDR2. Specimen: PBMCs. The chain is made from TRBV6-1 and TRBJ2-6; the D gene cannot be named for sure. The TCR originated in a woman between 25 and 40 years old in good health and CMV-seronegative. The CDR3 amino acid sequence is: CASSRDSGANVLTF. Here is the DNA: TGTGCCAGCAGTCGAGACTCTGGGGCCAACGTCCTGACTTTC.